There are many counts of the clone carrying this T cell receptor beta chain. This sample was taken from a study of T cells in Graves' hyperthyroidism and ophthalmopathy. Germline assignment: CDR1 LGHDT and CDR2 YNNKEL (reference sequence). V was trimmed by 2 bases and J by 7 bases, leaving 8 bases between them. The CDR3 totals 12 residues. Amplified regions were TCR beta CDR3 sequences from RNA transcripts. TCR CDR3 regions were first amplified by RT-PCR with HTBI primers. TCRdb redid the calling of the multiplex PCR reads with MiXCR, one entry per CDR3 protein. Of about 640,000 distinct CDR3 sequences listed, less than 25% are singletons.

The chain couples TRBV3-1 to TRBJ1-1; D gene ambiguous. The sequenced material came from blood. This TCR derives from a man younger than 40 with Graves' ophthalmopathy. The CDR3 protein is CASSQPDGEAFF. CDR3 nucleotides: TGTGCCAGCAGCCAACCGGACGGTGAAGCTTTCTTT. The full variable domain, in which reference TRBV3-1 and TRBJ1-1 provide the parts outside the CDR3, is DTAVSQTPKYLVTQMGNDKSIKCEQNLGHDTMYWYKQDSKKFLKIMFSYNNKELIINETVPNRFSPKSPDKAHLNLHINSLELGDSAVYFCASSQPDGEAFFGQGTRLTVV.